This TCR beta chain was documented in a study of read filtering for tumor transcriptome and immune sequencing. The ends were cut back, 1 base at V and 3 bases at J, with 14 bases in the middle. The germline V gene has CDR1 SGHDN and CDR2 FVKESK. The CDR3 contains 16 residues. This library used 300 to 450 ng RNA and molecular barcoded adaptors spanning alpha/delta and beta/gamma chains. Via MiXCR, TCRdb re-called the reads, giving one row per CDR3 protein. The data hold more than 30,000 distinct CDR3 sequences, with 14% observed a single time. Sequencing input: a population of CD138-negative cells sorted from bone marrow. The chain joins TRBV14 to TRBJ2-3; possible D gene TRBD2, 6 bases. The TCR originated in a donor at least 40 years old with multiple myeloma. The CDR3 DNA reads TGTGCCAGCAGCCAAGGTCTAGCGAGCCAGACAGATACGCAGTATTTT. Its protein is CASSQGLASQTDTQYF.